One and the same sample provided the 31 T cell receptor beta chains below, sequenced in a study of blood T cell repertoires in COVID-19. Sequencing was performed with immunoSEQ multiplex PCR; in TCRdb, only in-frame clones are kept and a portion is missing. The sample yields approximately 72,000 clones, approximately 87% seen once. Sample: peripheral blood. The receptors here all came from a woman over 75 with acute or convalescent COVID-19.

The CDR3: CASSVGVGGKHAEAFF. Here the CDR3 DNA reads TGTGCCAGCAGCGTAGGGGTAGGGGGTAAGCACGCTGAAGCTTTCTTT. The chain has TRBV9 and TRBJ1-1; a weak D match, TRBD1 (6 bases). The CDR3 runs to 16 residues. Trimming pared 0 bases from V and 6 bases from J, leaving 18 bases between. Germline V gene sequence: CDR1 SGDLS, CDR2 YYNGEE. Using reference TRBV9 and TRBJ1-1 for the parts outside the CDR3, the full variable domain is DSGVTQTPKHLITATGQRVTLRCSPRSGDLSVYWYQQSLDQGLQFLIQYYNGEERAKGNILERFSAQQFPDLHSELNLSSLELGDSALYFCASSVGVGGKHAEAFFGQGTRLTVV.

The chain couples TRBV2 to TRBJ2-7; weak D call: TRBD2 (6 bases). Germline V gene sequence: CDR1 SNHLY, CDR2 FYNNEI. The CDR3 extends over 13 amino acids. Deletions cut 5 bases from V and 1 base from J, with 9 bases between. The CDR3 DNA reads TGTGCCAGCAGTTCGGGACTTTCCTACGAGCAGTACTTC. Its protein is CASSSGLSYEQYF.

This rearrangement joins TRBV19 to TRBJ2-3; 8 bases line up with TRBD1. The ends lost 0 bases at V and 8 bases at J; junction bases unmatched: 13. The CDR3 length is 17 residues. CDR1 is LNHDA and CDR2 is SQIVND in the germline V gene (reference sequence). The CDR3: CASSIDLPRGPEGTQYF. For the CDR3, the DNA is TGTGCCAGTAGTATAGATCTTCCCAGGGGGCCCGAAGGTACGCAGTATTTT.

V gene TRBV14 combines with J gene TRBJ2-3, with D unresolved. This CDR3 comprises 16 residues. The germline gives CDR1 SGHDN, CDR2 FVKESK. Trimming stripped 0 bases from V and 5 bases from J, with 15 bases between. CDR3 sequence: CASSQDFGLPLDTQYF. DNA of the CDR3: TGTGCCAGCAGCCAAGATTTTGGGCTACCGTTAGATACGCAGTATTTT.

The genes are TRBV11-3 and TRBJ2-5; 9 bases agree with TRBD2. Unmatched junction bases numbered 5, after V lost 4 bases and J lost 5 bases. CDR1 and CDR2 from the germline V gene are SGHNT and YENEEA. This CDR3 comprises 14 residues. CDR3 DNA sequence: TGTGCCAGCAGCTATAGCGGGAGTCGTGAGACCCAGTACTTC. It yields the protein CASSYSGSRETQYF. Supplemented by reference TRBV11-3 and TRBJ2-5, the full variable domain reads EAGVVQSPRYKIIEKKQPVAFWCNPISGHNTLYWYLQNLGQGPELLIRYENEEAVDDSQLPKDRFSAERLKGVDSTLKIQPAELGDSAVYLCASSYSGSRETQYFGPGTRLLVL.

Only one count was recorded for this clone. The J gene is TRBJ2-7, the V gene TRBV7-6; D unresolved. Germline V gene sequence: CDR1 SGHVS, CDR2 FNYEAQ. This CDR3 has 14 amino acids. V gave up 0 bases and J gave up 0 bases, with 6 bases separating them. CDR3 DNA: TGTGCCAGCAGCTTAGCTAGTGGCTCCTACGAGCAGTACTTC. Translated: CASSLASGSYEQYF.

The V gene is TRBV19, the J gene TRBJ1-3; 7 bases are a match to TRBD1. The CDR3 runs 15 residues. Germline V gives CDR1 LNHDA, CDR2 SQIVND (reference sequence). The trim removed 6 bases at V and 4 bases at J, leaving 9 bases unmatched. CDR3 bases: TGTGCCAGTAGGGGGGACAGCGACCCCGGAAACACCATATATTTT. It translates to CASRGDSDPGNTIYF. The full variable domain, with the rest looked up from reference TRBV19 and TRBJ1-3, is DGGITQSPKYLFRKEGQNVTLSCEQNLNHDAMYWYRQDPGQGLRLIYYSQIVNDFQKGDIAEGYSVSREKKESFPLTVTSAQKNPTAFYLCASRGDSDPGNTIYFGEGSWLTVV.

With regard to this clone: Other DNA sequences within the sample encode an identical CDR3. This chain connects TRBV12-3 or TRBV12-4 to TRBJ2-7; possible D gene TRBD1, 5 bases. The CDR3 covers 13 residues. The V and J ends lost 4 bases and 1 base respectively, with 8 bases between them. CDR3 DNA sequence: TGTGCCAGCAGTTCAGGACAATCCTACGAGCAGTACTTC. Protein product: CASSSGQSYEQYF.

The genes are TRBV30 and TRBJ2-3; 9 nucleotides agree with TRBD2. The germline V gene has CDR1 GTSNPN and CDR2 SVGIG (reference sequence). The CDR3 sequence is 13 residues long. The V and J ends lost 8 bases and 2 bases, in that order; junction bases with no gene match: 5. The DNA for the CDR3 is TGTGCCCAGACTAGCGGATACACAGATACGCAGTATTTT. This translates into CAQTSGYTDTQYF.

V gene TRBV9 combines with J gene TRBJ2-5; 7 bases line up with TRBD2. The CDR3 runs to 15 residues. The germline gives CDR1 SGDLS, CDR2 YYNGEE. V was pared by 0 bases and J by 3 bases, with 5 bases of the junction left unmatched. CDR3 amino acids: CASSVGGLAEETQYF. The CDR3 DNA sequence: TGTGCCAGCAGCGTAGGCGGGCTAGCGGAAGAGACCCAGTACTTC.

The chain joins TRBV11-2 to TRBJ1-4, with D unclear. The CDR3 totals 13 residues. The germline V gene has CDR1 SGHAT and CDR2 FQNNGV. The V end was cut by 5 bases, the J end by 7 bases, with 11 bases between. CDR3 DNA: TGTGCCAGCAGCCCTCGGGAGGGTGAAAAACTGTTTTTT. Translated: CASSPREGEKLFF.

The J gene is TRBJ1-1, the V gene TRBV5-1; D perhaps matches TRBD1 (6 bases). There are 15 residues in the CDR3. Trimming removed 0 bases at V and 1 base at J, with 10 bases between. Germline V CDR1 and CDR2: SGHRS, YFSETQ. CDR3 amino acids: CASSLADSQNTEAFF. In DNA form, the CDR3 reads TGCGCCAGCAGCTTGGCGGACAGCCAGAACACTGAAGCTTTCTTT.

The gene calls are TRBV5-1 and TRBJ1-3; TRBD1 is a possible D gene (6 bases). Per the germline V gene, CDR1 is SGHRS and CDR2 is YFSETQ. V lost 7 bases, J lost 2 bases, and 13 bases lay in between. This CDR3 has 14 residues. CDR3 nucleotides: TGCGCCAGCGGCCTGGACAGTCCTGGAAACACCATATATTTT. Amino acid sequence: CASGLDSPGNTIYF.

The V gene is TRBV5-1, the J gene TRBJ1-1; 7 bases align to TRBD1. J was trimmed by 0 bases and V by 5 bases; bases with no gene match: 4. This CDR3 region has 14 residues. Germline V lookup: CDR1 SGHRS, CDR2 YFSETQ. The CDR3 sequence: CASSSGQVNTEAFF. In DNA form, the CDR3 reads TGCGCCAGCAGTTCTGGACAGGTGAACACTGAAGCTTTCTTT.

This chain uses TRBV7-8 with TRBJ2-2, with 8 bases lining up with TRBD2. V lost 2 bases and J lost 4; bases outside the gene matches: 6. The CDR3 extends over 16 amino acids. Germline lookup yields CDR1 SGHVS and CDR2 FQNEAQ. The CDR3: CASSLNAGGATGELFF. In nucleotides, the CDR3 is TGTGCCAGCAGCTTAAATGCGGGAGGTGCCACCGGGGAGCTGTTTTTT. Using reference TRBV7-8 and TRBJ2-2 for the parts outside the CDR3, the full variable domain is GAGVSQSPRYKVAKRGQDVALRCDPISGHVSLFWYQQALGQGPEFLTYFQNEAQLDKSGLPSDRFFAERPEGSVSTLKIQRTQQEDSAVYLCASSLNAGGATGELFFGEGSRLTVL.

The chain links TRBV7-2 to TRBJ2-7, with 7 bases lining up with TRBD2. V shed 6 bases and J 0 bases; nucleotides not matched to a gene: 8. Germline V CDR1 and CDR2: SGHTA, FQGNSA. The CDR3 has 15 amino acids. The CDR3 DNA follows: TGTGCCAGCAGATCCCGGGACTACAGCTCCTACGAGCAGTACTTC. It yields the protein CASRSRDYSSYEQYF.

This chain links TRBV5-6 with TRBJ1-3, with TRBD1 matching 8 bases. V was clipped by 1 base and J by 4 bases; unmatched bases: 4. CDR1 is SGHDT and CDR2 is YYEEEE in the germline V gene. The CDR3 covers 15 residues. This CDR3 reads CASSLPTGVGNTIYF. CDR3 nucleotides: TGTGCCAGCAGCTTGCCGACAGGGGTCGGAAACACCATATATTTT.

The J gene is TRBJ2-7, the V gene TRBV9; D perhaps matches TRBD1 (5 bases). The germline CDR1 and CDR2 sequences are SGDLS and YYNGEE. There are 11 residues in the CDR3. V lost 4 bases, J lost 6 bases, and 8 bases lay in between. The CDR3 is CASSRTGEQYF. The CDR3 DNA sequence: TGTGCCAGCAGCCGTACAGGCGAGCAGTACTTC.

The rearrangement links TRBV5-1 to TRBJ2-3, with 7 bases matching TRBD1. The CDR3 consists of 14 residues. The J segment lost 4 bases and the V segment lost 2 bases, leaving 4 bases of the junction unmatched. From germline, CDR1 is SGHRS and CDR2 YFSETQ. Written as DNA, the CDR3 is TGCGCCAGCAGCTTCAACAGGGGAGCAGATACGCAGTATTTT. Translation gives CASSFNRGADTQYF.

This clone was observed a handful of times. The J gene is TRBJ2-1, the V gene TRBV6-4; 11 bases line up with TRBD2. Losses at the gene ends were 6 bases for V and 3 bases for J; bases not matched to a gene: 4. Germline V CDR1 and CDR2: MRHNA, SNTAGT. This CDR3 has 15 residues. The CDR3 nucleotides are TGTGCCAGCAGCGCAGGGACTAGCGGCTACAATGAGCAGTTCTTC. Amino acid sequence: CASSAGTSGYNEQFF.

CDR3 protein: CASNKDRRNYEQYF. Written as DNA, the CDR3 is TGTGCCAGCAATAAGGACAGGAGAAACTACGAGCAGTACTTC. The chain couples TRBV5-6 to TRBJ2-7; 7 bases agree with TRBD1. This CDR3 region has 14 residues. V trimming: 6 bases; J trimming: 3 bases; junction bases outside the gene matches: 9. CDR1 SGHDT and CDR2 YYEEEE come from the germline V gene.

The chain's CDR3 is CASSTGFGETEAFF. DNA for the CDR3: TGCGCCAGTTCTACAGGGTTTGGTGAAACTGAAGCTTTCTTT. The chain links TRBV10-2 to TRBJ1-1, with a possible D match to TRBD1 (6 bases). Trimming took off 9 bases at V and 5 bases at J, with 19 bases between the two ends. The CDR3 covers 14 residues. Germline CDR1 and CDR2: WSHSY and SAAADI.

The gene calls are TRBV6-5 and TRBJ1-4, with TRBD1 matching over 7 bases. From germline, CDR1 is MNHEY and CDR2 SVGAGI. Trimming cost V 5 bases and J 6 bases; bases outside gene matches: 6. The CDR3 is 14 residues long. The CDR3 sequence is CASSTRGRDEKLFF. The CDR3, as DNA: TGTGCCAGCAGTACTAGGGGGCGGGATGAAAAACTGTTTTTT.

This clone was counted between two and nine times. The CDR3 coding sequence is TGTGCCAGTAGTATATCCCAGGGGGCCGATTTCGGCTACACCTTC. This encodes CASSISQGADFGYTF. The genes are TRBV19 and TRBJ1-2; 8 nucleotides agree with TRBD1. The CDR3 spans 15 residues. CDR1 LNHDA and CDR2 SQIVND come from the germline V gene (reference sequence). The junction had 10 bases not matched to a gene; V was cut back by 2 bases and J by 8 bases. The full variable domain, in which reference TRBV19 and TRBJ1-2 provide the parts outside the CDR3, is DGGITQSPKYLFRKEGQNVTLSCEQNLNHDAMYWYRQDPGQGLRLIYYSQIVNDFQKGDIAEGYSVSREKKESFPLTVTSAQKNPTAFYLCASSISQGADFGYTFGSGTRLTVV.

This chain joins TRBV5-4 and TRBJ2-2; 8 bases fit TRBD1. CDR1 SGHNT and CDR2 YYREEE come from the germline V gene (reference sequence). This CDR3 is 17 amino acids long. Trimming took 1 base from V and 4 from J; bases not matched to a gene: 9. CDR3 amino acids: CASSLPGQGSSTGELFF. The CDR3 coding sequence is TGTGCCAGCAGCTTGCCCGGACAGGGATCTAGCACCGGGGAGCTGTTTTTT.

In DNA form, the CDR3 reads TGTGCCAGCAGCCCGGTGGGAGGGGCCAGCACAGATACGCAGTATTTT. Protein: CASSPVGGASTDTQYF. V is TRBV11-2 and J is TRBJ2-3, with 7 bases that match TRBD2. In germline, CDR1 is SGHAT, CDR2 FQNNGV. This CDR3 has 16 amino acids. J gave up 0 bases and V 5 bases, and 8 bases lay outside the gene matches. The variable domain in full, completed from reference TRBV11-2 and TRBJ2-3, reads EAGVAQSPRYKIIEKRQSVAFWCNPISGHATLYWYQQILGQGPKLLIQFQNNGVVDDSQLPKDRFSAERLKGVDSTLKIQPAKLEDSAVYLCASSPVGGASTDTQYFGPGTRLTVL.

A single count supports this clone. The chain combines TRBV18 with TRBJ1-2; 8 positions agree with TRBD1. Per germline, CDR1 KGHSH and CDR2 LQKENI. The CDR3 extends over 16 amino acids. Unmatched junction bases numbered 6, after V lost 3 bases and J lost 0 bases. Written as DNA, the CDR3 is TGTGCCAGCTCACCCAACCGGGACAGGACTAACTATGGCTACACCTTC. Translated, it gives CASSPNRDRTNYGYTF. Full variable domain (outside the CDR3, taken from reference TRBV18 and TRBJ1-2): NAGVMQNPRHLVRRRGQEARLRCSPMKGHSHVYWYRQLPEEGLKFMVYLQKENIIDESGMPKERFSAEFPKEGPSILRIQQVVRGDSAAYFCASSPNRDRTNYGYTFGSGTRLTVV.

The chain uses TRBV18 and TRBJ2-7; the D gene is possibly TRBD2 (5 bases). Germline CDR1 is KGHSH and CDR2 is LQKENI. The CDR3 totals 13 residues. Trimming shortened V by 4 bases and J by 4 bases, and 11 bases separated the two germline ends. The CDR3 spells CASSLNGVYEQYF. The DNA of the CDR3 is TGTGCCAGCTCACTAAACGGGGTATACGAGCAGTACTTC.

The chain carries TRBV15 and TRBJ2-5; no clear D gene. V lost 3 bases to trimming and J lost 2 bases, with 4 bases between them. This CDR3 is built from 12 residues. Germline CDR1 reads LNHNV; CDR2 reads YYDKDF (reference sequence). For the CDR3, the DNA is TGTGCCACCAGCAGGGCACAAGAGACCCAGTACTTC. It encodes CATSRAQETQYF.

The gene calls are TRBV27 and TRBJ1-2; 7 bases agree with TRBD1. Unmatched junction bases numbered 1, after V lost 3 bases and J lost 3 bases. Looked up from germline, CDR1 is MNHEY and CDR2 is SMNVEV (reference sequence). The CDR3 spans 13 residues. The CDR3: CASSFGTDYGYTF. Here the CDR3 DNA reads TGTGCCAGCAGTTTCGGGACAGACTATGGCTACACCTTC.

This chain links TRBV19 with TRBJ1-3; 7 positions match TRBD1. After removal of 5 bases from V and 2 bases from J, the junction contained 3 bases not matched to a gene. The V gene's germline CDR1 is LNHDA and CDR2 SQIVND (reference sequence). The CDR3 consists of 14 residues. CDR3 sequence: CASSVTGAGNTIYF. The CDR3 DNA reads as TGTGCCAGTAGTGTTACAGGGGCTGGAAACACCATATATTTT.